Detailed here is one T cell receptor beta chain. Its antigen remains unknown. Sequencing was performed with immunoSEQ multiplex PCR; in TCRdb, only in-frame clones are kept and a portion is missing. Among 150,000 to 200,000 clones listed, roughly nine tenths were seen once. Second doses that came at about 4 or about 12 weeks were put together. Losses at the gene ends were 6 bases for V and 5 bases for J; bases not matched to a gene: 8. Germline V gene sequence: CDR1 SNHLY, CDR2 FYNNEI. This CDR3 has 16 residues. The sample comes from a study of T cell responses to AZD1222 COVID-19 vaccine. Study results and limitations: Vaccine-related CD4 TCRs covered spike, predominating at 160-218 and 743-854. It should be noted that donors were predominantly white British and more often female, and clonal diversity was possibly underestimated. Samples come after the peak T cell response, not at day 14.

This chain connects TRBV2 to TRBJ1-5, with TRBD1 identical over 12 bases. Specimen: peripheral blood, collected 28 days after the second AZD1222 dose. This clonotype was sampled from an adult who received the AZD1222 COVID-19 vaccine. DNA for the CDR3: TGTGCCAGCAGGATGCGGGACAGGGGGCGCGATCAGCCCCAGCATTTT. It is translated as CASRMRDRGRDQPQHF.